Here is one T cell receptor beta chain with its context. Unique molecular identifiers were used to barcode this TCRbeta library. TCRdb passed the PCR reads through MiXCR, listing each CDR3 protein once. This table has 400,000 to 550,000 distinct CDR3 sequences, about 11% appearing once. The data originate from a study of T-cell reconstitution after alpha-beta-depleted transplantation in children. The TCR sequence derives from a child under 10 years old with inherited bone marrow failure, due to receive a stem cell transplant. Source: PBMCs, taken before TCRalphabeta/CD19-depleted stem cell transplant.

The chain's CDR3 is CASSRYRQNEKLFF. CDR3 DNA sequence: TGTGCCAGCAGTCGCTACAGGCAAAATGAAAAACTGTTTTTT. This chain connects TRBV6-1 to TRBJ1-4, with a tentative D call TRBD1 (5 bases). This CDR3 is built from 14 residues. Germline V gene sequence: CDR1 MNHNS, CDR2 SASEGT. V lost 5 bases and J lost 5, with 12 bases in between.